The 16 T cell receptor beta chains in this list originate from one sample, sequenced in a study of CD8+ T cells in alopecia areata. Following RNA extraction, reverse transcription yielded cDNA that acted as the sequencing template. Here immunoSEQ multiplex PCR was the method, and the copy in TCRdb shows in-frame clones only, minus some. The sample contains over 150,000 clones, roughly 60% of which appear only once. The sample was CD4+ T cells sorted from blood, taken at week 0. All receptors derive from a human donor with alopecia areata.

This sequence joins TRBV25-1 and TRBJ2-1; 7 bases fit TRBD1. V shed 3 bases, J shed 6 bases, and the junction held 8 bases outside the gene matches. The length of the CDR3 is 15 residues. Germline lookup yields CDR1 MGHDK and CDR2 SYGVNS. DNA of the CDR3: TGTGCCAGCAGTGACCATAGACAGGGTCCCAATGAGCAGTTCTTC. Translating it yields CASSDHRQGPNEQFF.

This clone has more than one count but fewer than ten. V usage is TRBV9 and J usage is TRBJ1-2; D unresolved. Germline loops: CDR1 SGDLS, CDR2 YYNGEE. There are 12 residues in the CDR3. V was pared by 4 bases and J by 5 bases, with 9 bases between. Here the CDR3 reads CASSPGMYGYTF. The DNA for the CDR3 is TGTGCCAGCAGCCCGGGGATGTATGGCTACACCTTC.

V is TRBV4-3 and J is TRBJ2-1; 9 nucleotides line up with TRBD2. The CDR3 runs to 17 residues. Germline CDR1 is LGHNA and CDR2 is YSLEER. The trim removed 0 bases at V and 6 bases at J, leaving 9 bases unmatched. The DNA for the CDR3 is TGCGCCAGCAGCCAAGATTTGGGAGCGGGGGGATCCAATGAGCAGTTCTTC. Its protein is CASSQDLGAGGSNEQFF.

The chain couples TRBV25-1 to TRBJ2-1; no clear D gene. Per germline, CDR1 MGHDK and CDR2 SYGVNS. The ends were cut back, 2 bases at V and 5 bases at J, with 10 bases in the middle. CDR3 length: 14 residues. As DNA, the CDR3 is TGTGCCAGCAGTGAACTCGGAGAGAACAATGAGCAGTTCTTC. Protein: CASSELGENNEQFF.

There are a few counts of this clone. The CDR3 DNA sequence: TGTGCCAGCGCCTTGGGACAGGCACCTAACTATGGCTACACCTTC. It codes for CASALGQAPNYGYTF. The genes are TRBV2 and TRBJ1-2; 8 nucleotides align to TRBD1. Germline V CDR1 and CDR2: SNHLY, FYNNEI. J lost 0 bases, V lost 8 bases, and 8 bases had no gene match. The CDR3 covers 15 residues.

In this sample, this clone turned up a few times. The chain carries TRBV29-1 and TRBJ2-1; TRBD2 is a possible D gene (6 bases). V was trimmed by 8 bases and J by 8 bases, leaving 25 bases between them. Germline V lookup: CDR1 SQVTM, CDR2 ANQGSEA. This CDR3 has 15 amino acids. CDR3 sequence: CSSRFGGGGSDEQFF. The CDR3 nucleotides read TGCAGCTCACGATTCGGGGGAGGTGGGTCGGATGAGCAGTTCTTC.

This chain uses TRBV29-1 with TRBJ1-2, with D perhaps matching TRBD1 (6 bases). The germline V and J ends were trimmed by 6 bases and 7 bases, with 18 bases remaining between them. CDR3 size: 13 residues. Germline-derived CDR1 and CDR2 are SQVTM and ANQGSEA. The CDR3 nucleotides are TGCAGCGTAACACAGGGTAGGGATGCTGGCTACACCTTC. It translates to CSVTQGRDAGYTF.

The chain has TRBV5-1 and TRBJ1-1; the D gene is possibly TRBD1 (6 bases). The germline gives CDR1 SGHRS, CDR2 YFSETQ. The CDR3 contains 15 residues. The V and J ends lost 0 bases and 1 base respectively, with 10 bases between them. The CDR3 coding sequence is TGCGCCAGCAGCTTGGGACAGGTAGGGAACACTGAAGCTTTCTTT. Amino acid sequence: CASSLGQVGNTEAFF.

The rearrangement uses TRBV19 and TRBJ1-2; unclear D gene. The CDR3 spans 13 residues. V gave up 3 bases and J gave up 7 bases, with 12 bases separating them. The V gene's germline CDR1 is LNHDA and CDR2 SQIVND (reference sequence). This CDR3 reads CASSIPAEGGYTF. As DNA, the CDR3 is TGTGCCAGTAGTATTCCGGCGGAGGGTGGCTACACCTTC.

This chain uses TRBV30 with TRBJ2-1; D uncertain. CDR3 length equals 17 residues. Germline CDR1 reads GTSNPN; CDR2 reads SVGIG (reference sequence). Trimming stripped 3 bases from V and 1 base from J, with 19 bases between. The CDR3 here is CAWRNKLRLGSYNEQFF. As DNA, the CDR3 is TGTGCCTGGAGAAATAAGTTAAGATTGGGTTCCTACAATGAGCAGTTCTTC.

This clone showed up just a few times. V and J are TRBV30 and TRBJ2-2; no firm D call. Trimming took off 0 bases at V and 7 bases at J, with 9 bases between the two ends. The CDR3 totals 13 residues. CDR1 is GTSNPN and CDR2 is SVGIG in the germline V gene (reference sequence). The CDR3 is CAWSVFDRGELFF. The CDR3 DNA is TGTGCCTGGAGTGTATTTGATCGCGGGGAGCTGTTTTTT.

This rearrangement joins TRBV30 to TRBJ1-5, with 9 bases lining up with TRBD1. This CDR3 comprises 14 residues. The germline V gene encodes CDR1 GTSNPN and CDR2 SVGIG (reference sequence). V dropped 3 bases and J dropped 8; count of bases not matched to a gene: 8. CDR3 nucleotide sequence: TGTGCCTGGAGCGATCGGACAGGGGTTAAGCCCCAGCATTTT. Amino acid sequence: CAWSDRTGVKPQHF.

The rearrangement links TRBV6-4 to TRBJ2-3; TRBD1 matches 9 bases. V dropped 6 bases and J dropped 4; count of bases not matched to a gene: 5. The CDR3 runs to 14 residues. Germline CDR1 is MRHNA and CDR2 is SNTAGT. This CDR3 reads CASSPGQGADTQYF. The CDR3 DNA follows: TGTGCCAGCAGCCCGGGACAGGGAGCAGATACGCAGTATTTT.

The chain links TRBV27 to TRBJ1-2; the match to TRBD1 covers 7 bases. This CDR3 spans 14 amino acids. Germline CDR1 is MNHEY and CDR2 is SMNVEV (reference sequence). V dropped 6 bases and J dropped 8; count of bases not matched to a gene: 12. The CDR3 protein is CASRRRGGARGYTF. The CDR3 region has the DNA TGTGCCAGCAGACGGAGAGGGGGCGCGAGAGGCTACACCTTC.

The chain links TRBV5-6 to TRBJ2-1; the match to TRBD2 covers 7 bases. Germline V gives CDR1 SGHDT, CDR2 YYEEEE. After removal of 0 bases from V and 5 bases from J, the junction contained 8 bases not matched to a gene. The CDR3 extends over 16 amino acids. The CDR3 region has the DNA TGTGCCAGCAGCTTGGGCGGGGGTAGTGTAAACAATGAGCAGTTCTTC. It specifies CASSLGGGSVNNEQFF.

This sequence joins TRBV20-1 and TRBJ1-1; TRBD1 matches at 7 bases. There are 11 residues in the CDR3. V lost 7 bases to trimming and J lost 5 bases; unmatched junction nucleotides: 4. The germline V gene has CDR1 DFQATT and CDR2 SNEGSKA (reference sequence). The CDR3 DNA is TGCAGTGGAGACAGGGAAACTGAAGCTTTCTTT. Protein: CSGDRETEAFF.